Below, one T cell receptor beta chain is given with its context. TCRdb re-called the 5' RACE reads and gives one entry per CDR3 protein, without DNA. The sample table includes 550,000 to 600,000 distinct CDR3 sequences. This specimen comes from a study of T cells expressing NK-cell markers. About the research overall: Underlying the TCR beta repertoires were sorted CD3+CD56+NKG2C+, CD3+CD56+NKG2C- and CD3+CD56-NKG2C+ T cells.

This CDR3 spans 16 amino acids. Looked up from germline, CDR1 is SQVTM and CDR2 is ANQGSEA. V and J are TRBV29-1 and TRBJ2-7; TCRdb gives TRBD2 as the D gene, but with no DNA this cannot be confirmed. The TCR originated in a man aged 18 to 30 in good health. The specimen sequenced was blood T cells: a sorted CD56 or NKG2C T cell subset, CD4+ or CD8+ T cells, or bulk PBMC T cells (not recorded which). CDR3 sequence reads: CSVGPGLAGDGYEQYF.